The source of this T cell receptor (beta chain) is a study of T cell responses to AZD1222 COVID-19 vaccine. Background on the study: Second doses were pooled across both intervals (about 4 or about 12 weeks).

A word on this clone: Its antigen is as yet unknown. An end of the junction does not agree with germline; a read error may underlie this.

Using immunoSEQ multiplex PCR, the repertoire was profiled, and TCRdb retains in-frame clones only, with some absent. The sample comprises some 120,000 clones, around 87% of which are singletons, and roughly 1.5% rests with the top ten. Study results and caveats: Donors were chiefly white British, with a greater number of females, and clonal diversity was perhaps underestimated. Spike-specific TCR breadth and depth both grew after two AZD1222 doses. The study sampled repertoires only after the peak T cell response.

Germline lookup yields CDR1 LNHDA and CDR2 SQIVND (reference sequence). This CDR3 has 13 amino acids. This TCR derives from an adult in good health. The source material was peripheral blood, sampled on day 0 of AZD1222 vaccination. This sequence joins TRBV19 and TRBJ2-7; possible D gene TRBD1, 5 bases. The CDR3 sequence is CASSTPDKGRWDF. As DNA, the CDR3 is TGTGCCAGTAGTACCCCCGACAAGGGGCGCTGGGACTTC.